The TCR beta chain described here comes from a study of blood T cells in healthy people across ages (dated by TCRdb to the mid-2010s). Looking at the study overall: In model experiments, roughly one uniquely barcoded TCR beta cDNA molecule per two T cells was captured by template switching. To track age-related changes in TCR beta repertoire diversity, the study relied on deep sequencing normalized with unique cDNA molecular identifiers. The donors were divided into four age groups: young (average approximately 17 years), middle-aged (roughly 42), aged (about 60) and long-lived (nearly 85). To avoid experimental bias, donors of different ages were distributed randomly across sequencing lanes. Two additional independent replicas of 1 million unique cDNA reads from the same blood draw were analyzed for two donors (one aged 18 to 29 and one aged 80 or older).

The investigation overall reported the following: The long-lived group showed more naive CD4+ T cells, fewer expanded clones and increased TCR diversity than the aged group, suggesting age selection. Estimates of total diversity based on one million sequenced T cells were considered lower bounds and underestimates. Bulk unsorted PBMC profiling prevented conclusive comparison of naive and antigen-experienced compartments. As age increased, observed TCR beta diversity per million T cells dropped in a roughly linear way, and a significant reduction was already evident by age roughly 40. The CMV infection status of donors was not known, potentially confounding age-related changes in expanded clonotypes. The percentage of naive T cells measured by flow cytometry correlated strongly with observed TCR beta diversity.

The library came from 5' RACE. The instrument was an Illumina HiSeq 2500. The second PCR ran for about 7 to 11 cycles and used a J-beta primer mix along with a sample-barcoded 5' primer. A unique molecular identifier was introduced onto each TCR beta cDNA molecule by a template-switch 5' adaptor carrying 12 random nucleotides. At least 2.5 million CDR3-containing paired-end reads were obtained from each sample. First-strand cDNA synthesis was performed from all RNA using the Mint cDNA synthesis kit, with priming by a TRBC-specific oligonucleotide. After uracil-DNA glycosylase treatment, a first 18-cycle PCR used universal primers M1SS and BC2_uni_R on all cDNA. As for how the authors treated the data: Normalization of each sample was performed by random selection of 1 million high-quality reads, each carrying a distinct molecular identifier. Instead of being binned into consensus sequences, reads that shared molecular identifiers were thrown out. MiTCR, run with a Q25 quality threshold and the strictest error-elimination algorithm, handled CDR3 identification, clonotype clustering and error correction. A nonparametric unseen species model with Euler transformation was used to estimate a lower bound on total TCR beta diversity. Through fastp at Q25 and MiXCR, TCRdb rebuilt clones from the public reads, retaining in-frame beta chains. CDR3 protein duplicates are merged, each entry listing the most common genes and DNA. These V and J calls derive from TCRdb rather than the authors' analysis. This sample holds fewer than 900,000 distinct CDR3 sequences; roughly 44% were observed only once. Approximately 22% of the sample comes from the top ten.

Including cysteine and phenylalanine, the CDR3 has 11 amino acids. Just CDR3 DNA is preserved here, 33 bases in frame from base 1. For this clonotype: This clone's antigen is unknown. No per-base quality is available; no much larger clone lies one base away.

The donors were 40 or so Caucasian individuals from Russia, aged 6 to 90 years, who were systemically healthy. Each donor gave ten milliliters of peripheral blood, collected into EDTA-treated Vacutainer tubes. PBMCs were isolated by Ficoll-Paque density-gradient centrifugation, with at least 6 million obtained per sample. Trizol reagent was used to extract total RNA from the PBMCs, yielding at least 6 micrograms per sample. For every donor, an aliquot of PBMCs went through flow cytometry to measure the percentages of naive CD45RAhigh/CD27high T cells. The sample taken for sequencing was blood. Recombination joined TRBV21-1 with TRBJ2-5; the table's D call, TRBD1, has no DNA check behind it. The better agreement between TRBJ2-7 and the DNA end casts doubt on the J call. TRBV21-1 is reported as a pseudogene. The receptor comes from a woman in her fifties or sixties in good health. This receptor has the CDR3 CASITGGEQYF. The DNA reads TGTGCCAGCATTACAGGGGGCGAGCAGTACTTC.